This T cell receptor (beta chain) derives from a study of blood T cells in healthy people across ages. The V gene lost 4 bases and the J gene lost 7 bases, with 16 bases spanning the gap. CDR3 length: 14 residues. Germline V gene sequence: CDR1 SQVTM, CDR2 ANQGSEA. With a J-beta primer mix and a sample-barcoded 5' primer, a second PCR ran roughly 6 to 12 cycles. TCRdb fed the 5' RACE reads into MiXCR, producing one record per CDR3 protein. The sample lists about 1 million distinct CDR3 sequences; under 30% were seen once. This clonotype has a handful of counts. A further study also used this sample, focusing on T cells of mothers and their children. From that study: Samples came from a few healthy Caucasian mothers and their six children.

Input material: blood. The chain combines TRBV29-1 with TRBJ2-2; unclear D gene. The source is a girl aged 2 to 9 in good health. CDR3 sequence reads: CSVGKAGLGGELFF. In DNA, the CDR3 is TGCAGCGTTGGAAAGGCTGGATTGGGCGGGGAGCTGTTTTTT.